Included here is one T cell receptor (beta chain) sequence, with context. The germline gives CDR1 SGHKS, CDR2 YYEKEE (reference sequence). This CDR3 region has 16 residues. V shed 0 bases, J shed 8 bases, and the junction held 8 bases outside the gene matches. The data stem from a study of blood T cell repertoires in COVID-19. Study background: There were acute and convalescent COVID-19 samples, and they came from the United States, Italy and Spain. The analysed material was cDNA or gDNA that came from T cells, B-cell-depleted T cells, or PBMCs.

Authors' methods: Nucleated cell number was recorded as an estimate derived from reference gene primer amplification. Produced via immunoSEQ multiplex PCR; TCRdb's table is partial and in-frame only. V and J calls and clone size are those listed in that table; D and trimming were worked out from the DNA. The sample shows roughly 360,000 clones, around 84% of them seen only once. This chain links TRBV5-5 with TRBJ2-1; 10 nucleotides agree with TRBD1. Sequencing was performed on peripheral blood. This TCR was sampled from a human donor with acute or convalescent COVID-19. The donor label of this sample is uncertain. The CDR3 is CASSLGDRGRTDEQFF. CDR3 coding DNA: TGTGCCAGCAGCTTGGGGGACAGGGGACGCACCGATGAGCAGTTCTTC.